The entry that follows covers one T cell receptor beta chain sequence. Antigen specificity is unknown. Method: immunoSEQ multiplex PCR; TCRdb's copy keeps in-frame clones and lacks some. The sample lists some 130,000 clones; approximately 90% were seen once. Germline assignment: CDR1 SGHKS and CDR2 YYEKEE (reference sequence). This CDR3 has 14 amino acids. The V end was cut by 0 bases, the J end by 4 bases, with 7 bases between. This entry is derived from a study of T cell responses to AZD1222 COVID-19 vaccine. Study-level findings and limits: Clonal diversity was possibly underestimated, and the donors were mostly white British, with more females. Only a handful of AZD1222 recipients, more than five in all, had baseline seropositivity.

This TCR was recovered from an adult who received the AZD1222 COVID-19 vaccine. Sequencing was performed on peripheral blood, taken 28 days after the second AZD1222 dose. The chain employs TRBV5-5 and TRBJ1-4, with D hard to call. In nucleotides, the CDR3 is TGTGCCAGCAGCTTGGGGGGAATTAATGAAAAACTGTTTTTT. This gives the protein CASSLGGINEKLFF.